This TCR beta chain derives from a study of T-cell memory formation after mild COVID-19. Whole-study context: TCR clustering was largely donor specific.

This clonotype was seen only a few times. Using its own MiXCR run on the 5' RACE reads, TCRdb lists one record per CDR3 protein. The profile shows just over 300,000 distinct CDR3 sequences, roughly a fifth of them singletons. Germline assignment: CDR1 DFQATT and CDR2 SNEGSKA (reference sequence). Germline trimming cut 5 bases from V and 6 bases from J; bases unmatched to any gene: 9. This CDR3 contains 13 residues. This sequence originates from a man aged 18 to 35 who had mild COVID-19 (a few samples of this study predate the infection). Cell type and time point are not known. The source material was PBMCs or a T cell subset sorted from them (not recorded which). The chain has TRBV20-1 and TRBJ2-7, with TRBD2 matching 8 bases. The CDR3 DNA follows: TGCAGTGCTCTCGGGGGGGAGTTGAGCGAGCAGTACGTC. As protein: CSALGGELSEQYV.